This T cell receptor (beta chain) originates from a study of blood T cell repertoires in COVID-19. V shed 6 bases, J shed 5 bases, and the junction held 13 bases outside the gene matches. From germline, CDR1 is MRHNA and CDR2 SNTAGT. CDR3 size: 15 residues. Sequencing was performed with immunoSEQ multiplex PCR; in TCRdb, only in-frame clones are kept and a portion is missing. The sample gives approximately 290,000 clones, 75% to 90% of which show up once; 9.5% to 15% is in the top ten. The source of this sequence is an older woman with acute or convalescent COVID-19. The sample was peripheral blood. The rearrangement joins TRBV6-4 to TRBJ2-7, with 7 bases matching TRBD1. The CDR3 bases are TGTGCCAGCAGCCCTACAGGGGCCCCTTCCAACGAGCAGTACTTC. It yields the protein CASSPTGAPSNEQYF.